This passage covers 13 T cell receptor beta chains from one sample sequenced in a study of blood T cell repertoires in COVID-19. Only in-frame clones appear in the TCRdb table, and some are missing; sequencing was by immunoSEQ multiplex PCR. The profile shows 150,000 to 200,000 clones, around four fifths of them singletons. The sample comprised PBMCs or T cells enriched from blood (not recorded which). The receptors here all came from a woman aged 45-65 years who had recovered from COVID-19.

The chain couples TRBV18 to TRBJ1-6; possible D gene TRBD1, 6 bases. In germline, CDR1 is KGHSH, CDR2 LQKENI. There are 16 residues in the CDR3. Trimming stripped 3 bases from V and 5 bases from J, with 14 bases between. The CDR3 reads CASSPVPGHDNSPLHF. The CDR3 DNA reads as TGTGCCAGCTCACCGGTACCGGGACATGATAATTCACCCCTCCACTTT.

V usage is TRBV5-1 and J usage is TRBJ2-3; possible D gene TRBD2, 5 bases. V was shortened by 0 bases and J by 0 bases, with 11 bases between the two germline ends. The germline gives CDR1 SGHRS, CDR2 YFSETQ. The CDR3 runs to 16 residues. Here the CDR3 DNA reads TGCGCCAGCAGCTTGGAGGTGACTACCAGCACAGATACGCAGTATTTT. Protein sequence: CASSLEVTTSTDTQYF.

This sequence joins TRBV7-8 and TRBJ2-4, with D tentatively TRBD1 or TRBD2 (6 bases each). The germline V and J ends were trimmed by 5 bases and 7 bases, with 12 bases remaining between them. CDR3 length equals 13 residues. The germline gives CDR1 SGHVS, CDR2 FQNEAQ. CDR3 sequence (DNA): TGTGCCAGCAGCCGGGGGCCTGGTAACATTCAGTACTTC. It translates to CASSRGPGNIQYF.

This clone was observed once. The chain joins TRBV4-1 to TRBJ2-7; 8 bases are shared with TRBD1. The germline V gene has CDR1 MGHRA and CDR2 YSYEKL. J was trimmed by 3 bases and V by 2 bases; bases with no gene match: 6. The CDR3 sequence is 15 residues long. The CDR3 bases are TGCGCCAGCAGCCAAACCAGGGACAGGTTCTACGAGCAGTACTTC. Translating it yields CASSQTRDRFYEQYF.

The CDR3 DNA follows: TGTGCCAGCAGCGTAGGACAGGGAGGCCGGGAGCTGTTTTTT. Encoded protein: CASSVGQGGRELFF. The chain is built from TRBV5-4 and TRBJ2-2; 8 positions agree with TRBD1. CDR1 and CDR2 (germline): SGHNT, YYREEE (reference sequence). The CDR3 is 14 amino acids. V shed 4 bases and J 9 bases; nucleotides not matched to a gene: 8.

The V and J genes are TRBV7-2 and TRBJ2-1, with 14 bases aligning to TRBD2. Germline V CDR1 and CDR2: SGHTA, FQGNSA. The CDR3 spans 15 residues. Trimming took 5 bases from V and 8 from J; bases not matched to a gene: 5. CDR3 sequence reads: CASSPLTSGGDEQFF. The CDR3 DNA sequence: TGTGCCAGCAGCCCGCTGACTAGCGGGGGGGATGAGCAGTTCTTC.

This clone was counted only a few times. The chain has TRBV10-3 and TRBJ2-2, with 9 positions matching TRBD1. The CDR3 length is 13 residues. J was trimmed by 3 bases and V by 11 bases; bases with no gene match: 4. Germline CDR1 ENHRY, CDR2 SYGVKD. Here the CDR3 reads CAGRTGDTGELFF. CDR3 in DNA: TGTGCCGGCAGGACAGGGGACACCGGGGAGCTGTTTTTT.

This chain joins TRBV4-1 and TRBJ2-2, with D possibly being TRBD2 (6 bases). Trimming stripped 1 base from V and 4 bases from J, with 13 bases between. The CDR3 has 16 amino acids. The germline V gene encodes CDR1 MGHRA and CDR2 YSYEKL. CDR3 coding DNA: TGCGCCAGCAGCCAAGGCGGGGAGTTGGGCACCGGGGAGCTGTTTTTT. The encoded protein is CASSQGGELGTGELFF.

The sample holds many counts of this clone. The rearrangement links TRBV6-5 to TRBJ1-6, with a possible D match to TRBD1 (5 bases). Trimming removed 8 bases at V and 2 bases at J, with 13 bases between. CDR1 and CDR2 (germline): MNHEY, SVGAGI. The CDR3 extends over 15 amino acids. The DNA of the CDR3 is TGTGCCAGCGGGGGGAAGGGACCCTATAATTCACCCCTCCACTTT. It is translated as CASGGKGPYNSPLHF.

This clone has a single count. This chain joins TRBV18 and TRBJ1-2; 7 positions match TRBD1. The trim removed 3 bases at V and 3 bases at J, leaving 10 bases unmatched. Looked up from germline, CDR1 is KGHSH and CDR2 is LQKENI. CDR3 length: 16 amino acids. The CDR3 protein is CASSPSSSRGDYGYTF. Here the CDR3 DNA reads TGTGCCAGCTCACCTTCGTCGAGCAGGGGGGACTATGGCTACACCTTC.

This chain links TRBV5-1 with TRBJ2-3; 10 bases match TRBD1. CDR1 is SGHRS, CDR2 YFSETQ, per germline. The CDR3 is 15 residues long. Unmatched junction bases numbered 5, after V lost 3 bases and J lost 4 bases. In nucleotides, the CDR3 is TGCGCCAGCAGCTCCGGGACAGGGGCCCCAGATACGCAGTATTTT. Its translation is CASSSGTGAPDTQYF.

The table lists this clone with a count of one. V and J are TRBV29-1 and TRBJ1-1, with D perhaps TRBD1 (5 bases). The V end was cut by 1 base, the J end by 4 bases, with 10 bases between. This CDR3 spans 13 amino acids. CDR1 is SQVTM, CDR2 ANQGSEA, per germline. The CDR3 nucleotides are TGCAGCGTTGAAGCGCAGGGAGGCACTGAAGCTTTCTTT. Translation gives CSVEAQGGTEAFF.

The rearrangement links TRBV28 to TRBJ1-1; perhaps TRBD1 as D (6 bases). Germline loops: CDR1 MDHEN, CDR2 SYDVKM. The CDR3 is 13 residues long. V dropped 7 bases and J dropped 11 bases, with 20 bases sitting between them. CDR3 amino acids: CASKPGGARTAFF. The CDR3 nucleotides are TGTGCCAGCAAACCGGGGGGGGCGCGGACCGCTTTCTTT.